This TCR beta chain was found in a study of T cell clones after liver transplantation. This clone was seen a handful of times. Method: immunoSEQ multiplex PCR; TCRdb's copy keeps in-frame clones and lacks some. The profile shows 68,000 or so clones, around 80% of them singletons. This TCR was sampled from a human donor who received a liver transplant. This specimen consisted of CD4+ T cells from blood, obtained before liver transplant.

As DNA, the CDR3 is TGTGCCAGCTCACCACCGGCGACAAAGGTCCCGACGGGCTACACCTTC. Residues: CASSPPATKVPTGYTF. The chain is built from TRBV18 and TRBJ1-2; no clear D gene. The V and J ends lost 0 bases and 8 bases respectively, with 19 bases between them. Germline CDR1 is KGHSH and CDR2 is LQKENI. The CDR3 runs to 16 residues.